The source of this TCR beta chain is a study of cytomegalovirus exposure and HLA in healthy donors. General observations from the study: Earlier analysis yielded a pattern in which most TCR beta V segments were productive about 90% or about 30% of the time. Most sequenced TCRs were rare (though some public TCRs occurred in many donors).

The sample holds a few counts of this clone. Its antigen is not known. The CDR3 extends over 16 amino acids. Germline V lookup: CDR1 SGHRS, CDR2 YFSETQ. J lost 9 bases, V lost 5 bases, and 11 bases had no gene match. The PCR had 60 Vbeta and 13 Jbeta primers. TCRdb keeps only in-frame clones here, not all; method: immunoSEQ multiplex PCR. The repertoire has 200,000 or so clones, around 85% of them found once; the top ten carry 1% to 1.5%. The sequence was obtained from a human donor in good health. Sequencing input: PBMCs. The chain is built from TRBV5-1 and TRBJ2-1; 13 bases map to TRBD2. The CDR3: CASRAVGTSGMGEQFF. The CDR3 DNA sequence: TGCGCCAGCAGGGCCGTGGGGACTAGCGGGATGGGTGAGCAGTTCTTC.